Listed here are 32 T cell receptor beta chains from one sample, sequenced in a study of PD-1 blockade in classical Hodgkin lymphoma. Repertoires were generated with immunoSEQ multiplex PCR, while TCRdb's copy carries only in-frame clones and drops some. The data hold about 39,000 clones, with about 88% observed a single time. Brentuximab vedotin exposure varied, and every patient relapsed after autologous stem cell transplantation. The material was peripheral blood mononuclear cells (PBMCs), obtained at baseline. The receptors here all came from a human donor with classical Hodgkin lymphoma.

This clone was observed once. The genes are TRBV27 and TRBJ2-7; D might be TRBD2 (6 bases). V was pared by 10 bases and J by 2 bases, with 24 bases between. This CDR3 has 16 amino acids. Germline CDR1 and CDR2: MNHEY and SMNVEV (reference sequence). For the CDR3, the DNA is TGTGCCACCGCGGCCTTGGCTAGCGCCCAAACCTACGAGCAGTACTTC. The encoded protein is CATAALASAQTYEQYF.

As to this clone: The junction departs from germline at one end; a sequencing error may be responsible. V gene TRBV5-1 combines with J gene TRBJ2-7; no clear D. The CDR3 contains 14 residues. Looked up from germline, CDR1 is SGHRS and CDR2 is YFSETQ. DNA for the CDR3: TGTGCCAGCAGCTTTAAGGCTTCTCACTACGAGCAGTACTTC. It yields the protein CASSFKASHYEQYF. The complete variable domain, with remaining parts taken from reference TRBV5-1 and TRBJ2-7, reads KAGVTQTPRYLIKTRGQQVTLSCSPISGHRSVSWYQQTPGQGLQFLFEYFSETQRNKGNFPGRFSGRQFSNSRSEMNVSTLELGDSALYLCASSFKASHYEQYFGPGTRLTVT.

V is TRBV29-1 and J is TRBJ1-2, with D possibly matching TRBD1 (5 bases). The CDR3 sequence is 13 residues long. The germline gives CDR1 SQVTM, CDR2 ANQGSEA. Trimming removed 4 bases at V and 7 bases at J, with 16 bases between. CDR3 sequence (DNA): TGCAGCGTTGCTGAGGGAAGGCAGGGTGGCTACACCTTC. It is translated as CSVAEGRQGGYTF.

The chain carries TRBV6-6 and TRBJ1-2; weak D call: TRBD1 (6 bases). CDR1 MNHNY and CDR2 SVGAGI come from the germline V gene (reference sequence). V lost 3 bases, J lost 4 bases, and 18 bases lay in between. The length of the CDR3 is 16 residues. CDR3 protein: CASSYPLGGASYGYTF. CDR3 nucleotides: TGTGCCAGCAGTTATCCCCTTGGGGGGGCGAGCTATGGCTACACCTTC.

The chain uses TRBV18 and TRBJ2-3; 10 nucleotides line up with TRBD2. Looked up from germline, CDR1 is KGHSH and CDR2 is LQKENI. The V and J ends lost 4 bases and 5 bases, in that order; junction bases with no gene match: 9. The CDR3 is 16 amino acids. CDR3: CASSQTSGGAGDTQYF. The CDR3 DNA is TGTGCCAGCTCACAAACGAGCGGGGGGGCTGGAGATACGCAGTATTTT.

The V call is TRBV6-5, the J call TRBJ2-5; 9 nucleotides agree with TRBD1. This CDR3 has 14 amino acids. After removal of 6 bases from V and 7 bases from J, the junction contained 9 bases not matched to a gene. Per germline, CDR1 MNHEY and CDR2 SVGAGI. CDR3 DNA sequence: TGTGCCAGCAGACAGGGGGCGTCGGCGGCGACCCAGTACTTC. Translation gives CASRQGASAATQYF.

This clone was observed a handful of times. The rearrangement uses TRBV28 and TRBJ2-7, with 15 positions matching TRBD2. The CDR3 runs 19 residues. V gave up 3 bases and J gave up 2 bases; unmatched junction bases: 11. Germline CDR1 is MDHEN and CDR2 is SYDVKM. The CDR3 reads CASSFPAGLAGGLTYEQYF. The CDR3 DNA follows: TGTGCCAGCAGTTTCCCTGCCGGACTAGCGGGAGGGCTCACCTACGAGCAGTACTTC.

This chain uses TRBV2 with TRBJ2-1, with a tentative D call TRBD1 (5 bases). This CDR3 contains 14 residues. Germline values: CDR1 SNHLY, CDR2 FYNNEI. Trimming stripped 2 bases from V and 9 bases from J, with 14 bases between. The chain's CDR3 is CASSEPDSTGEQFF. The CDR3 DNA reads TGTGCCAGCAGTGAACCCGACAGTACGGGTGAGCAGTTCTTC.

The chain combines TRBV18 with TRBJ2-7; 13 positions match TRBD2. After removal of 2 bases from V and 0 bases from J, the junction contained 4 bases not matched to a gene. Germline CDR1 is KGHSH and CDR2 is LQKENI. The CDR3 is made up of 17 amino acids. The CDR3 spells CASSPTSGGASSYEQYF. The CDR3 coding sequence is TGTGCCAGCTCACCAACTAGCGGGGGGGCGAGCTCCTACGAGCAGTACTTC.

The chain combines TRBV28 with TRBJ1-2; D is undetermined. The CDR3 runs to 11 residues. The germline gives CDR1 MDHEN, CDR2 SYDVKM. Trimming pared 6 bases from V and 2 bases from J, leaving 4 bases between. The CDR3 DNA reads TGTGCCAGCAGATACAACTATGGCTACACCTTC. It is translated as CASRYNYGYTF.

This chain connects TRBV10-2 to TRBJ1-3; D gene uncertain. This CDR3 spans 14 amino acids. Trimming removed 3 bases from V and 1 base from J, with 7 bases in between. Germline assignment: CDR1 WSHSY and CDR2 SAAADI. CDR3 region: CASSDDGSGNTIYF. Written as DNA, the CDR3 is TGCGCCAGCAGTGATGATGGGTCTGGAAACACCATATATTTT.

The V and J genes are TRBV18 and TRBJ1-1; 7 nucleotides align to TRBD1. Germline V gives CDR1 KGHSH, CDR2 LQKENI. The CDR3 length is 14 residues. V dropped 3 bases and J dropped 3; count of bases not matched to a gene: 4. The CDR3 protein is CASSPAGQYTEAFF. CDR3 sequence (DNA): TGTGCCAGCTCACCCGCGGGACAGTACACTGAAGCTTTCTTT.

The chain joins TRBV9 to TRBJ2-1; 8 bases fit TRBD2. CDR3 length equals 15 residues. CDR1 SGDLS and CDR2 YYNGEE come from the germline V gene. With V trimmed by 0 bases and J by 6 bases, 5 bases remained unmatched. The CDR3 is CASSVARGGLNEQFF. The CDR3 DNA is TGTGCCAGCAGCGTAGCTCGGGGGGGGCTCAATGAGCAGTTCTTC.

J is TRBJ1-5 and V is TRBV27, with D maybe TRBD1 (6 bases). Trimming removed 0 bases from V and 1 base from J, with 10 bases in between. The CDR3 has 16 residues. CDR1 MNHEY and CDR2 SMNVEV come from the germline V gene (reference sequence). The CDR3 protein is CASSLSGGRSNQPQHF. The CDR3, as DNA: TGTGCCAGCAGTTTATCAGGGGGAAGAAGCAATCAGCCCCAGCATTTT.

The gene calls are TRBV27 and TRBJ2-5; D is unresolved. The CDR3 totals 11 residues. The V and J ends lost 7 bases and 5 bases respectively, with 8 bases between them. CDR1 and CDR2 from the germline V gene are MNHEY and SMNVEV (reference sequence). CDR3 sequence (DNA): TGTGCCAGCACCCGCCGGGAGACCCAGTACTTC. The encoded protein is CASTRRETQYF.

This chain joins TRBV19 and TRBJ2-7, with D perhaps matching TRBD2 (6 bases). The CDR3 is 14 amino acids. V dropped 7 bases and J dropped 3 bases, with 16 bases sitting between them. Germline CDR1 is LNHDA and CDR2 is SQIVND (reference sequence). DNA of the CDR3: TGTGCCAGTAACTGGAGGGTAGGTAGCTACGAGCAGTACTTC. Its protein product is CASNWRVGSYEQYF.

The chain joins TRBV5-4 to TRBJ1-1; no firm D call. CDR3 size: 14 residues. The V end was cut by 3 bases, the J end by 6 bases, with 15 bases between. Germline lookup yields CDR1 SGHNT and CDR2 YYREEE (reference sequence). This chain's CDR3 is CASSWTAGRAEAFF. The DNA for the CDR3 is TGTGCCAGCAGCTGGACTGCCGGGAGGGCTGAAGCTTTCTTT.

The chain employs TRBV28 and TRBJ2-5; D perhaps matches TRBD2 (6 bases). Trimming cost V 1 base and J 2 bases, with 11 bases left between them. Germline lookup yields CDR1 MDHEN and CDR2 SYDVKM. This CDR3 is 15 amino acids long. The CDR3 sequence: CASSLYLRGQETQYF. CDR3 coding DNA: TGTGCCAGCAGTTTATACCTCCGGGGGCAAGAGACCCAGTACTTC.

This clone has a single count. The chain combines TRBV7-2 with TRBJ2-7; 12 positions match TRBD2. Germline CDR1 reads SGHTA; CDR2 reads FQGNSA. J lost 5 bases, V lost 6 bases, and 8 bases had no gene match. The CDR3 is 15 amino acids. As DNA, the CDR3 is TGTGCCAGCAGACTGACTAGCGGGAGATGGAACGAGCAGTACTTC. Translating it yields CASRLTSGRWNEQYF.

The V and J genes are TRBV25-1 and TRBJ2-7; 10 positions match TRBD1. The V gene end was trimmed by 5 bases and the J gene end by 6 bases; junction bases not matched to a gene: 10. The CDR3 is 15 amino acids. Germline V gene lookup returns CDR1 MGHDK and CDR2 SYGVNS. CDR3 DNA sequence: TGTGCCAGCAGTTCAGATCGGACAGGGGGAGCCGAGCAGTACTTC. Translated: CASSSDRTGGAEQYF.

The chain is built from TRBV7-2 and TRBJ1-2, with TRBD1 as a possible D gene (5 bases). Trimming cost V 5 bases and J 8 bases, with 21 bases left between them. The CDR3 totals 15 residues. The germline gives CDR1 SGHTA, CDR2 FQGNSA. In nucleotides, the CDR3 is TGTGCCAGCAGCCATGAAGTGGGGCAGGTGAACGGCTACACCTTC. It translates to CASSHEVGQVNGYTF. Full variable domain (remainder filled in from reference TRBV7-2 and TRBJ1-2): GAGVSQSPSNKVTEKGKDVELRCDPISGHTALYWYRQSLGQGLEFLIYFQGNSAPDKSGLPSDRFSAERTGGSVSTLTIQRTQQEDSAVYLCASSHEVGQVNGYTFGSGTRLTVV.

The chain employs TRBV6-5 and TRBJ2-7; TRBD1 might be the D (6 bases). V dropped 6 bases and J dropped 1 base, with 13 bases sitting between them. The CDR3 spans 14 residues. The germline gives CDR1 MNHEY, CDR2 SVGAGI. The CDR3 DNA reads TGTGCCAGCAGGGCTTACAGGGAATCCTACGAGCAGTACTTC. Translation: CASRAYRESYEQYF.

The chain has TRBV10-3 and TRBJ1-4; 8 nucleotides line up with TRBD1. Germline loops: CDR1 ENHRY, CDR2 SYGVKD. CDR3 size: 15 residues. Losses at the gene ends were 6 bases for V and 5 bases for J; bases not matched to a gene: 8. CDR3 protein: CAIRDPGTGNEKLFF. DNA of the CDR3: TGTGCCATCAGAGATCCCGGGACAGGAAATGAAAAACTGTTTTTT.

The chain recombines TRBV27 with TRBJ2-3; D gene unclear. Trimming took off 5 bases at V and 1 base at J, with 13 bases between the two ends. The CDR3 consists of 15 residues. Germline CDR1 reads MNHEY; CDR2 reads SMNVEV (reference sequence). The CDR3 DNA is TGTGCCAGCAGTACCCGTGTGGGTGGCACAGATACGCAGTATTTT. It yields the protein CASSTRVGGTDTQYF.

The V gene is TRBV7-9, the J gene TRBJ2-2; D is unresolved. Germline loops: CDR1 SEHNR, CDR2 FQNEAQ (reference sequence). The CDR3 has 10 residues. Trimming pared 8 bases from V and 7 bases from J, leaving 5 bases between. The CDR3: CASSGGELFF. The CDR3 DNA sequence: TGTGCCAGCTCGGGCGGGGAGCTGTTTTTT.

The gene calls are TRBV7-8 and TRBJ2-7; D is undetermined. Germline assignment: CDR1 SGHVS and CDR2 FQNEAQ. Trimming took off 5 bases at V and 0 bases at J, with 11 bases between the two ends. The CDR3 sequence is 14 residues long. For the CDR3, the DNA is TGTGCCAGCAGCCACGACTGGGGCTCCTACGAGCAGTACTTC. The encoded protein is CASSHDWGSYEQYF. The complete variable domain, with remaining parts taken from reference TRBV7-8 and TRBJ2-7, reads GAGVSQSPRYKVAKRGQDVALRCDPISGHVSLFWYQQALGQGPEFLTYFQNEAQLDKSGLPSDRFFAERPEGSVSTLKIQRTQQEDSAVYLCASSHDWGSYEQYFGPGTRLTVT.

The CDR3 nucleotides read TGCAGTGCTAGACGAGATACGCAGTATTTT. It specifies CSARRDTQYF. The chain links TRBV20-1 to TRBJ2-3; no clear D. The CDR3 totals 10 residues. The V gene's germline CDR1 is DFQATT and CDR2 SNEGSKA (reference sequence). V lost 2 bases, J lost 5 bases, and 2 bases lay in between.

The chain recombines TRBV7-2 with TRBJ2-7; the D gene is possibly TRBD1 (5 bases). Germline lookup yields CDR1 SGHTA and CDR2 FQGNSA. This CDR3 region has 12 residues. With 3 bases removed from V and 3 bases from J, the gap between germline ends came to 6 bases. The CDR3 nucleotides are TGTGCCAGCAGCTTGACAGTCTACGAGCAGTACTTC. Translating gives CASSLTVYEQYF. The complete variable domain, with remaining parts taken from reference TRBV7-2 and TRBJ2-7, reads GAGVSQSPSNKVTEKGKDVELRCDPISGHTALYWYRQSLGQGLEFLIYFQGNSAPDKSGLPSDRFSAERTGGSVSTLTIQRTQQEDSAVYLCASSLTVYEQYFGPGTRLTVT.

The J gene is TRBJ2-3, the V gene TRBV19; TRBD2 aligns across 9 bases. CDR3 length: 16 amino acids. The V and J ends lost 4 bases and 0 bases, in that order; junction bases with no gene match: 5. CDR1 is LNHDA and CDR2 is SQIVND in the germline V gene (reference sequence). The CDR3 loop is CASSTTSGLSTDTQYF. CDR3 coding DNA: TGTGCCAGTAGTACGACTAGCGGCCTAAGCACAGATACGCAGTATTTT.

This sequence joins TRBV4-2 and TRBJ1-5, with TRBD1 as a possible D gene (5 bases). CDR3 length: 15 residues. Germline-derived CDR1 and CDR2 are LGHNA and YNFKEQ. V shed 0 bases and J shed 4 bases, with 10 bases lying between them. The CDR3: CASSQEGRANQPQHF. The CDR3 DNA is TGTGCCAGCAGCCAAGAAGGCAGGGCTAATCAGCCCCAGCATTTT.

With respect to this clone: A read error may account for a junction end that differs from germline. The chain employs TRBV27 and TRBJ2-7, with D possibly being TRBD1 (6 bases). The CDR3 spans 14 residues. CDR1 is MNHEY and CDR2 is SMNVEV in the germline V gene (reference sequence). The CDR3 loop is CASSISSGVTEQYF. The CDR3, as DNA: TGTGCCAGCAGTATATCATCAGGGGTTACAGAGCAGTACTTC.

The rearrangement joins TRBV28 to TRBJ1-4, with TRBD1 as a possible D gene (6 bases). The germline gives CDR1 MDHEN, CDR2 SYDVKM. Trimming cost V 5 bases and J 7 bases, with 14 bases left between them. The length of the CDR3 is 14 residues. CDR3 sequence (DNA): TGTGCCAGCAGTGAACAGGGCGGGAGTGAAAAACTGTTTTTT. Protein: CASSEQGGSEKLFF. Full variable domain (missing parts from reference TRBV28 and TRBJ1-4): DVKVTQSSRYLVKRTGEKVFLECVQDMDHENMFWYRQDPGLGLRLIYFSYDVKMKEKGDIPEGYSVSREKKERFSLILESASTNQTSMYLCASSEQGGSEKLFFGSGTQLSVL.